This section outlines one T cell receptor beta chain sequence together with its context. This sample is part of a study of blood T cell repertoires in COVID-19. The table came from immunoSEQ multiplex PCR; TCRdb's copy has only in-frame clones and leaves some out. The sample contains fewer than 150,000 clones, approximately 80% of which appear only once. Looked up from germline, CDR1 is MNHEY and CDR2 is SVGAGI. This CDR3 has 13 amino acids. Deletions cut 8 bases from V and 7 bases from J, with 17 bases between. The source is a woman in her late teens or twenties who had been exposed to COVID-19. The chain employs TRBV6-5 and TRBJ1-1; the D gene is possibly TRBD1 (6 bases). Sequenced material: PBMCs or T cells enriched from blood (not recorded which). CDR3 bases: TGTGCCAGCCAACAGGGCCCACTCGATGAAGCTTTCTTT. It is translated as CASQQGPLDEAFF.